This passage covers 12 T cell receptor beta chains from one sample sequenced in a study of T-cell reconstitution after alpha-beta-depleted transplantation in children. Using unique molecular identifiers, the investigators prepared the TCRbeta library. From the PCR reads, TCRdb called clonotypes with MiXCR, one entry per CDR3 protein. This sample yields some 490,000 distinct CDR3 sequences, of which approximately 12% are seen a single time; around 5.6% belongs to the top ten. Sequencing used PBMCs from the stem cell graft donor, obtained from the stem cell graft. The source of these receptors is a human donor who donated a stem cell graft to a child with combined immunodeficiency.

In its sample, this clonotype was seen a few times. The chain uses TRBV5-1 and TRBJ2-7, with 10 bases fitting TRBD1. With 5 bases clipped from V and 5 bases from J, the junction kept 10 bases outside the gene matches. This CDR3 comprises 15 residues. Per the germline V gene, CDR1 is SGHRS and CDR2 is YFSETQ. The CDR3 coding sequence is TGCGCCAGCAGGCAAAATGGAGGGACAGGGGACGAGCAGTACTTC. It translates to CASRQNGGTGDEQYF.

The chain links TRBV27 to TRBJ1-5, with 7 bases aligning to TRBD1. The length of the CDR3 is 14 residues. Germline V gives CDR1 MNHEY, CDR2 SMNVEV (reference sequence). V dropped 3 bases and J dropped 4; count of bases not matched to a gene: 3. The DNA for the CDR3 is TGTGCCAGCAGTTTTGGACAGGCAAATCAGCCCCAGCATTTT. This sequence encodes CASSFGQANQPQHF.

This clonotype came up a few times. This sequence joins TRBV29-1 and TRBJ2-4; no definite D call. Germline V gene data show CDR1 as SQVTM and CDR2 as ANQGSEA. Trimming took 1 base from V and 0 from J, leaving 4 bases between them. The CDR3 is made up of 13 amino acids. CDR3 DNA: TGCAGCGTTGAAGGGTTAGCCAAAAACATTCAGTACTTC. It translates to CSVEGLAKNIQYF.

This clonotype was found a few times. V usage is TRBV6-1 and J usage is TRBJ2-1; 12 bases fit TRBD2. The CDR3 runs 15 residues. Germline CDR1 MNHNS, CDR2 SASEGT. V was pared by 6 bases and J by 4 bases, with 4 bases of the junction left unmatched. CDR3 amino acids: CASRELAGGYNEQFF. The DNA of the CDR3 is TGTGCCAGCAGAGAACTAGCGGGGGGTTACAATGAGCAGTTCTTC.

The rearrangement uses TRBV7-6 and TRBJ2-7; D remains ambiguous. V was trimmed by 1 base and J by 6 bases, leaving 13 bases between them. The germline V gene encodes CDR1 SGHVS and CDR2 FNYEAQ. CDR3 length: 14 amino acids. The CDR3 here is CASSLGRAPREQYF. In nucleotides, the CDR3 is TGTGCCAGCAGCTTAGGCCGGGCCCCACGCGAGCAGTACTTC.

The rearrangement joins TRBV13 to TRBJ2-7; perhaps TRBD2 as D (7 bases). The CDR3 is 14 amino acids. Trimming pared 1 base from V and 2 bases from J, leaving 9 bases between. Per the germline V gene, CDR1 is PRHDT and CDR2 is FYEKMQ (reference sequence). CDR3 DNA: TGTGCCAGCAGCTTAGAGCGGGACACCTACGAGCAGTACTTC. Translating it yields CASSLERDTYEQYF.

The CDR3 nucleotides read TGTGCCACCAGCAGCAGACAGGGGGAGTTAAAGACCCAGTACTTC. It yields the protein CATSSRQGELKTQYF. V gene TRBV15 combines with J gene TRBJ2-5, with 9 bases that match TRBD1. Trimming cost V 3 bases and J 6 bases; bases outside gene matches: 8. Germline loops: CDR1 LNHNV, CDR2 YYDKDF (reference sequence). The CDR3 contains 15 residues.

The chain employs TRBV6-2 or TRBV6-3 and TRBJ2-1; 10 nucleotides agree with TRBD1. Germline V gene sequence: CDR1 MNHEY, CDR2 SVGEGT. V dropped 6 bases and J dropped 6; count of bases not matched to a gene: 2. The CDR3 covers 13 residues. CDR3 sequence (DNA): TGTGCCAGCAGGGGACAGGGGATCAATGAGCAGTTCTTC. This codes for CASRGQGINEQFF.

This clonotype was observed at least ten times. This chain connects TRBV7-3 to TRBJ2-1, with TRBD2 matching 7 bases. V lost 2 bases, J lost 5 bases, and 0 bases stayed unmatched. Germline V gene lookup returns CDR1 SGHTA and CDR2 FQGTGA. The CDR3 totals 13 residues. CDR3 region: CASSLGRDNEQFF. The CDR3, as DNA: TGTGCCAGCAGCTTAGGGAGGGACAATGAGCAGTTCTTC.

This clonotype was detected only a few times. The gene calls are TRBV2 and TRBJ1-5; D call uncertain. The germline V gene encodes CDR1 SNHLY and CDR2 FYNNEI. The CDR3 runs to 14 residues. Trimming took 2 bases from V and 6 from J, leaving 11 bases between them. CDR3 bases: TGTGCCAGCAGTGAACAGGCGGTCGCTCAGCCCCAGCATTTT. It is translated as CASSEQAVAQPQHF. The complete variable domain, with remaining parts taken from reference TRBV2 and TRBJ1-5, reads EPEVTQTPSHQVTQMGQEVILRCVPISNHLYFYWYRQILGQKVEFLVSFYNNEISEKSEIFDDQFSVERPDGSNFTLKIRSTKLEDSAMYFCASSEQAVAQPQHFGDGTRLSIL.

The table lists this clonotype with many counts. J is TRBJ2-2 and V is TRBV6-5; the D gene could be TRBD1 or TRBD2 (5 bases each). Germline CDR1 reads MNHEY; CDR2 reads SVGAGI. The length of the CDR3 is 15 residues. The germline V and J ends were trimmed by 4 bases and 0 bases, with 9 bases remaining between them. The CDR3 DNA is TGTGCCAGCAGTTCCGGGACGGCGAACACCGGGGAGCTGTTTTTT. This translates into CASSSGTANTGELFF.

CDR3 bases: TGTGCCAGCAGACCAACACAGGGGAATGAAAAACTGTTTTTT. Protein sequence: CASRPTQGNEKLFF. The chain joins TRBV12-3 or TRBV12-4 to TRBJ1-4; 7 nucleotides agree with TRBD1. Trimming removed 6 bases from V and 5 bases from J; junction bases left unmatched: 6. CDR3 size: 14 residues.